The clone carrying this T cell receptor (beta chain) was detected ten times or more. What it recognizes is unknown. It was RNA transcripts that yielded the amplified TCR beta CDR3 regions. A first-round RT-PCR of the TCR CDR3 used the HTBI primer set. MiXCR, run by TCRdb on the multiplex PCR reads, gives a single entry per CDR3 protein. Seen here are hundreds of thousands of distinct CDR3 sequences, under 15% observed once, and the top ten hold 30% to 35%. This sample was included in a study of T cells in Graves' hyperthyroidism and ophthalmopathy. Study as a whole: Pretreatment peripheral blood was obtained at initial diagnosis.

The study excluded patients with uncontrolled infection, other autoimmune disease, pregnancy or lactation. Cells are PBMCs isolated from over 7.5 ml of fresh blood. The junction had 15 bases not matched to a gene; V was cut back by 10 bases and J by 0 bases. The CDR3 length is 17 residues. Per germline, CDR1 MNHNS and CDR2 SASEGT. Study-wide results and limits: In the analysis, a 13 V-J model separated ophthalmopathy from stable hyperthyroidism.

The TCR sequence derives from a woman aged 30 to 39 with Graves' hyperthyroidism. Material: blood. This chain joins TRBV6-1 and TRBJ2-7, with 10 positions matching TRBD1. CDR3: CATRGNPGQGTSYEQYF. The CDR3 DNA reads TGTGCCACCCGCGGGAATCCGGGACAGGGGACCTCCTACGAGCAGTACTTC.